The TCR beta chain under discussion was sequenced for a study of T cell responses to AZD1222 COVID-19 vaccine. General study results and limits: Two AZD1222 doses significantly raised spike-specific TCR breadth and depth over controls.

Comment on this clone: As yet, its antigen is unknown.

The germline V gene encodes CDR1 MNHEY and CDR2 SVGAGI. Trimming pared 6 bases from V and 3 bases from J, leaving 17 bases between. The CDR3 totals 15 residues. Assay used: immunoSEQ multiplex PCR; TCRdb lists only in-frame clones, some missing. This table has 100,000 to 150,000 clones, about 90% appearing once. The receptor was derived from an adult in good health. Sequences were derived from peripheral blood, sampled on day 0 of AZD1222 vaccination. The rearrangement uses TRBV6-5 and TRBJ2-5; no reliable D call. The chain's CDR3 is CASSSSGPGEETQYF. In DNA, the CDR3 is TGTGCCAGCAGCTCCTCCGGGCCTGGGGAAGAGACCCAGTACTTC.